Presented here are 29 T cell receptor beta chains from one specimen sequenced in a study of identical twins' blood T cells. Each CDR3 protein is one row after TCRdb ran MiXCR on the 5' RACE reads. The top ten hold 6.1% of the sample, which has about 370,000 distinct CDR3 sequences, roughly 27% seen once. The sample comprised PBMCs. These receptors originate from a woman between 18 and 55 years old in good health.

The chain carries TRBV21-1 and TRBJ1-1. TRBV21-1 is a listed pseudogene. The CDR3 loop spans 12 amino acids. In DNA form, the CDR3 reads TGTGCCCCGACTCCTCCGAACACTGAAGCTTTCTTT. This encodes CAPTPPNTEAFF.

This clonotype occurred a few times. V usage is TRBV19 and J usage is TRBJ1-1; D gene unclear. The CDR3 has 13 residues. Germline V gene lookup returns CDR1 LNHDA and CDR2 SQIVND (reference sequence). V lost 4 bases and J 0 bases, leaving 6 bases between the germline ends. The DNA of the CDR3 is TGTGCCAGTAGTAGGTTAGTGAACACTGAAGCTTTCTTT. It codes for CASSRLVNTEAFF. The full variable domain, in which reference TRBV19 and TRBJ1-1 provide the parts outside the CDR3, is DGGITQSPKYLFRKEGQNVTLSCEQNLNHDAMYWYRQDPGQGLRLIYYSQIVNDFQKGDIAEGYSVSREKKESFPLTVTSAQKNPTAFYLCASSRLVNTEAFFGQGTRLTVV.

This rearrangement joins TRBV20-1 to TRBJ1-2; weak D call: TRBD1 (5 bases). V lost 0 bases to trimming and J lost 6 bases, with 14 bases between them. This CDR3 comprises 14 residues. Germline V gives CDR1 DFQATT, CDR2 SNEGSKA (reference sequence). For the CDR3, the DNA is TGCAGTGCTAGAGAATGGAGCAGGGAGGATGGCTACACCTTC. Translation gives CSAREWSREDGYTF.

This chain links TRBV7-8 with TRBJ1-3; possibly TRBD1 for D (5 bases). Trimming removed 5 bases at V and 0 bases at J, with 11 bases between. CDR3 size: 15 residues. Germline V lookup: CDR1 SGHVS, CDR2 FQNEAQ. The DNA for the CDR3 is TGTGCCAGCAGCCGGGACGTCCACTCTGGAAACACCATATATTTT. Translation: CASSRDVHSGNTIYF.

In this sample, this clonotype turned up a few times. J is TRBJ1-1 and V is TRBV19; D might be TRBD1 (5 bases). Germline V gene lookup returns CDR1 LNHDA and CDR2 SQIVND (reference sequence). This CDR3 has 15 amino acids. V lost 6 bases and J lost 1, with 15 bases in between. The CDR3 protein is CASRLGEGRNTEAFF. The CDR3 DNA reads TGTGCCAGTAGACTAGGGGAGGGGCGGAACACTGAAGCTTTCTTT.

This clonotype was seen a few times. The CDR3 region is CASSYGGRATDTQYF. The CDR3 DNA is TGTGCCAGCAGCTATGGGGGGCGTGCCACAGATACGCAGTATTTT. The chain is built from TRBV9 and TRBJ2-3, with D perhaps matching TRBD1 or TRBD2 (6 bases each). Trimming took 4 bases from V and 2 from J, leaving 14 bases between them. The CDR3 covers 15 residues. CDR1 is SGDLS, CDR2 YYNGEE, per germline.

This clonotype was picked up a small number of times. This sequence joins TRBV20-1 and TRBJ1-4; 7 bases align to TRBD1. V shed 6 bases, J shed 4 bases, and the junction held 5 bases outside the gene matches. CDR3 length: 13 residues. Germline assignment: CDR1 DFQATT and CDR2 SNEGSKA (reference sequence). CDR3 in DNA: TGCAGTGCCAGACAGGGTTTTAATGAAAAACTGTTTTTT. Its protein product is CSARQGFNEKLFF.

The chain uses TRBV28 and TRBJ1-5; D not certain. This CDR3 is built from 16 residues. V was pared by 6 bases and J by 10 bases, with 25 bases between. Germline assignment: CDR1 MDHEN and CDR2 SYDVKM. CDR3 residues: CASSGPEGDSTHPQHF. The DNA for the CDR3 is TGTGCCAGCAGCGGCCCTGAGGGTGATTCGACTCATCCCCAGCATTTT. The whole variable domain, filled in from reference TRBV28 and TRBJ1-5, reads DVKVTQSSRYLVKRTGEKVFLECVQDMDHENMFWYRQDPGLGLRLIYFSYDVKMKEKGDIPEGYSVSREKKERFSLILESASTNQTSMYLCASSGPEGDSTHPQHFGDGTRLSIL.

About this clonotype itself: One base away lies a much larger clone, so this may be a sequencing read error. The rearrangement joins TRBV18 to TRBJ1-4, with no clear D. Germline-derived CDR1 and CDR2 are KGHSH and LQKENI. There are 11 residues in the CDR3. CDR3 sequence (DNA): TGTGCCATCTCATTCAATGAAAAACTGTTTTTT. This translates into CAISFNEKLFF.

The chain employs TRBV20-1 and TRBJ2-1, with TRBD2 matching over 8 bases. The V and J ends lost 4 bases and 4 bases, in that order; junction bases with no gene match: 12. CDR1 DFQATT and CDR2 SNEGSKA come from the germline V gene (reference sequence). CDR3 length: 16 amino acids. The CDR3 is CSATGLAPTSYNEQFF. In DNA form, the CDR3 reads TGCAGTGCTACCGGACTAGCCCCTACTTCTTACAATGAGCAGTTCTTC.

The chain uses TRBV6-5 and TRBJ1-3; D not resolved. Germline V gene data show CDR1 as MNHEY and CDR2 as SVGAGI. This CDR3 has 17 residues. V lost 2 bases to trimming and J lost 0 bases, with 14 bases between them. The chain's CDR3 is CASSYRTGRSSGNTIYF. For the CDR3, the DNA is TGTGCCAGCAGTTACCGAACGGGGAGATCCTCTGGAAACACCATATATTTT.

This clonotype has more than one count but fewer than ten. This chain uses TRBV20-1 with TRBJ2-4; TRBD2 matches at 12 bases. Germline V gene lookup returns CDR1 DFQATT and CDR2 SNEGSKA (reference sequence). Trimming at V came to 5 bases and at J to 12 bases, leaving 5 bases not matched to a gene. The length of the CDR3 is 12 residues. The CDR3 DNA sequence: TGCAGTGCTTGGACTAGCGGGGCTTATCAGTACTTC. This translates into CSAWTSGAYQYF.

There are many counts of this clonotype. V and J are TRBV12-3 or TRBV12-4 and TRBJ1-5, with a weak D call TRBD1 (5 bases). The CDR3 sequence is 15 residues long. V shed 0 bases and J shed 3 bases, with 9 bases lying between them. The CDR3: CASSLAPGTNQPQHF. In DNA form, the CDR3 reads TGTGCCAGCAGTTTAGCGCCCGGGACCAATCAGCCCCAGCATTTT.

At least ten counts were recorded for this clonotype. The chain joins TRBV29-1 to TRBJ2-3; D might be TRBD1 or TRBD2, each matching 5 bases. Germline V gives CDR1 SQVTM, CDR2 ANQGSEA. CDR3 length equals 14 residues. Trimming left V 7 bases short and J 2 bases short, with 16 bases between. This chain's CDR3 is CSARMGVLTDTQYF. CDR3 sequence (DNA): TGCAGCGCCCGGATGGGGGTTCTCACAGATACGCAGTATTTT.

The chain couples TRBV14 to TRBJ1-4; 8 bases fit TRBD1. Germline lookup yields CDR1 SGHDN and CDR2 FVKESK. V lost 4 bases to trimming and J lost 8 bases; unmatched junction nucleotides: 6. The CDR3 length is 14 residues. Written as DNA, the CDR3 is TGTGCCAGCAGCCCCTGGACAGGGAAAGAAAAACTGTTTTTT. This codes for CASSPWTGKEKLFF.

This clonotype has more than one count but fewer than ten. V usage is TRBV11-2 and J usage is TRBJ1-6; no reliable D call. The CDR3 sequence is 16 residues long. The V and J ends lost 1 base and 12 bases respectively, with 19 bases between them. Looked up from germline, CDR1 is SGHAT and CDR2 is FQNNGV. CDR3 region: CASSLVAGFRPKPLHF. The CDR3 DNA follows: TGTGCCAGCAGCTTAGTCGCAGGCTTTCGGCCGAAACCCCTCCACTTT.

The chain uses TRBV20-1 and TRBJ1-2; D may be TRBD1 (6 bases). Trimming removed 0 bases at V and 7 bases at J, with 15 bases between. Germline CDR1 reads DFQATT; CDR2 reads SNEGSKA (reference sequence). The CDR3 runs to 14 residues. The CDR3 DNA reads TGCAGTGCTAGAGAAGCGAAAGGGGGGATTGGCTACACCTTC. This sequence encodes CSAREAKGGIGYTF.

The chain recombines TRBV10-3 with TRBJ1-2; D gene uncertain. V dropped 4 bases and J dropped 8 bases, with 14 bases sitting between them. Germline CDR1 reads ENHRY; CDR2 reads SYGVKD. The CDR3 consists of 13 residues. Written as DNA, the CDR3 is TGTGCCATCAGTGTCGCGGGGATTGGAGGCTACACCTTC. This encodes CAISVAGIGGYTF.

The rearrangement uses TRBV7-9 and TRBJ2-1, with D unclear. This CDR3 comprises 16 residues. Deletions cut 5 bases from V and 0 bases from J, with 14 bases between. CDR1 SEHNR and CDR2 FQNEAQ come from the germline V gene (reference sequence). The CDR3 region is CASSPDRESSYNEQFF. The CDR3 bases are TGTGCCAGCAGCCCAGATAGGGAAAGCTCCTACAATGAGCAGTTCTTC.

This clonotype was picked up a small number of times. J is TRBJ2-3 and V is TRBV6-5; D is possibly TRBD2 (6 bases). V shed 2 bases and J shed 2 bases, with 11 bases lying between them. CDR3 size: 15 residues. The germline V gene encodes CDR1 MNHEY and CDR2 SVGAGI. The CDR3 sequence is CASSYTGLHTDTQYF. The CDR3, as DNA: TGTGCCAGCAGTTACACGGGACTTCACACAGATACGCAGTATTTT.

The rearrangement links TRBV5-6 to TRBJ2-7; D is unresolved. There are 15 residues in the CDR3. Germline CDR1 reads SGHDT; CDR2 reads YYEEEE. The ends were cut back, 1 base at V and 0 bases at J, with 11 bases in the middle. DNA of the CDR3: TGTGCCAGCAGCTTGAGGGCGGCAAGCTCCTACGAGCAGTACTTC. Its translation: CASSLRAASSYEQYF.

This clonotype has only a few counts. This chain links TRBV19 with TRBJ1-5, with D possibly being TRBD1 (5 bases). This CDR3 is built from 13 residues. V was pared by 9 bases and J by 8 bases, with 17 bases between. Germline CDR1 is LNHDA and CDR2 is SQIVND (reference sequence). The CDR3 DNA is TGTGCCAGGATACTTGAGGGGAGGGAGCCCCAGCATTTT. Translation: CARILEGREPQHF.

This clonotype occurred a few times. This rearrangement joins TRBV6-1 to TRBJ2-1, with D tentatively TRBD1 (6 bases). With 9 bases removed from V and 8 bases from J, the gap between germline ends came to 20 bases. The CDR3 spans 14 residues. Germline CDR1 reads MNHNS; CDR2 reads SASEGT. In DNA, the CDR3 is TGTGCCAGTACAGGGACATCCATTAACGATGAGCAGTTCTTC. Its protein product is CASTGTSINDEQFF.

This clonotype was seen only a few times. The gene calls are TRBV11-3 and TRBJ2-3; D uncertain. The CDR3 covers 13 residues. The germline CDR1 and CDR2 sequences are SGHNT and YENEEA. V shed 0 bases and J shed 2 bases, with 3 bases lying between them. Here the CDR3 reads CASSLDLTDTQYF. The CDR3 bases are TGTGCCAGCAGCTTAGATCTCACAGATACGCAGTATTTT.

This clonotype was counted once. J is TRBJ1-6 and V is TRBV5-5; unclear D gene. The CDR3 is made up of 15 amino acids. Germline loops: CDR1 SGHKS, CDR2 YYEKEE (reference sequence). Trimming removed 2 bases from V and 4 bases from J, with 10 bases in between. The CDR3 region is CASSFGMQYNSPLHF. For the CDR3, the DNA is TGTGCCAGCAGCTTCGGAATGCAGTATAATTCACCCCTCCACTTT.

The chain employs TRBV11-2 and TRBJ2-5, with 10 bases lining up with TRBD2. With 4 bases clipped from V and 1 base from J, the junction kept 3 bases outside the gene matches. The germline CDR1 and CDR2 sequences are SGHAT and FQNNGV. The CDR3 spans 15 residues. This CDR3 reads CASSSGLAFQETQYF. DNA for the CDR3: TGTGCCAGCAGCTCGGGACTAGCGTTCCAAGAGACCCAGTACTTC.

The table lists this clonotype with a few counts. CDR3 DNA: TGTGCCAGCAGTCGGGTCCTGGGGGATTATGGCTACACCTTC. This sequence encodes CASSRVLGDYGYTF. The J gene is TRBJ1-2, the V gene TRBV6-5; weak D call: TRBD1 (5 bases). Trimming shortened V by 5 bases and J by 5 bases, and 15 bases separated the two germline ends. This CDR3 comprises 14 residues. Germline V gene sequence: CDR1 MNHEY, CDR2 SVGAGI.

Concerning this clonotype itself: Possible read error: a much larger clone is one base away. This chain uses TRBV20-1 with TRBJ1-1; D perhaps matches TRBD1 (6 bases). The CDR3 loop spans 16 amino acids. Germline V gene sequence: CDR1 DFQATT, CDR2 SNEGSKA (reference sequence). The CDR3 region has the DNA TGCAGTGCTACCCTCTTTGGGGGGGGCCCGAACACTGAAGCTTTATTT. Translated: CSATLFGGGPNTEALF.

This clonotype turned up a few times. The chain carries TRBV12-3 or TRBV12-4 and TRBJ2-3; possible D gene TRBD2, 6 bases. Trimming cost V 5 bases and J 4 bases, with 16 bases left between them. This CDR3 has 15 residues. In DNA form, the CDR3 reads TGTGCCAGCAGTGATACCGGGACTGGCCCAGATACGCAGTATTTT. This sequence encodes CASSDTGTGPDTQYF.